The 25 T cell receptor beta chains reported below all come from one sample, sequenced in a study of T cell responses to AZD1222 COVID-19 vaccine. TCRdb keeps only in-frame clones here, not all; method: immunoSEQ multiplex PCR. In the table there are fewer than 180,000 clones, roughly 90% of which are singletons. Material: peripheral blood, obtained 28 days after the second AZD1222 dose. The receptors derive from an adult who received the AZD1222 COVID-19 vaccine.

This CDR3 reads CAQSTGREGETQYF. The CDR3 nucleotides read TGTGCCCAATCGACAGGGCGCGAGGGAGAGACCCAGTACTTC. V gene TRBV30 combines with J gene TRBJ2-5; 7 nucleotides agree with TRBD1. The V gene end was trimmed by 8 bases and the J gene end by 4 bases; junction bases not matched to a gene: 13. The CDR3 has 14 amino acids. CDR1 is GTSNPN and CDR2 is SVGIG in the germline V gene (reference sequence). Supplemented by reference TRBV30 and TRBJ2-5, the full variable domain reads SQTIHQWPATLVQPVGSPLSLECTVEGTSNPNLYWYRQAAGRGLQLLFYSVGIGQISSEVPQNLSASRPQDRQFILSSKKLLLSDSGFYLCAQSTGREGETQYFGPGTRLLVL.

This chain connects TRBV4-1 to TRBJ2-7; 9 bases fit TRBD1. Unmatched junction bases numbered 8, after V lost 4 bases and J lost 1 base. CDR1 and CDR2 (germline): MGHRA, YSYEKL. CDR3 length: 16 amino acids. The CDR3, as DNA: TGCGCCAGCAGCCGGGTTGCCGGGACAGGGTCCTACGAGCAGTACTTC. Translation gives CASSRVAGTGSYEQYF.

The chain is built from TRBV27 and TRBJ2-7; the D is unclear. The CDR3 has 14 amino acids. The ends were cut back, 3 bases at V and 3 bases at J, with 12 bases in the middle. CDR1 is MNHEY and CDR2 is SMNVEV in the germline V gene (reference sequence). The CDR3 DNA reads TGTGCCAGCAGTTTTGATAGGGAAGTCTACGAGCAGTACTTC. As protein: CASSFDREVYEQYF.

The CDR3 DNA is TGTGCCACCAGCAGAGGCCGGGACAGCCAAGAGACCCAGTACTTC. Translating it yields CATSRGRDSQETQYF. The chain carries TRBV15 and TRBJ2-5; 7 bases match TRBD1. The CDR3 covers 15 residues. J was trimmed by 1 base and V by 1 base; bases with no gene match: 3. CDR1 LNHNV and CDR2 YYDKDF come from the germline V gene (reference sequence).

CDR3 residues: CASSFEILEAFF. DNA of the CDR3: TGTGCCAGCAGTTTCGAAATATTAGAAGCTTTCTTT. The V call is TRBV12-3 or TRBV12-4, the J call TRBJ1-1, with D hard to call. This CDR3 is built from 12 residues. Trimming cost V 3 bases and J 8 bases, with 10 bases left between them.

CDR3 coding DNA: TGCGCCAGCAGCCAAGATAACTGGGACAGGGGGCACAATGGCTACACCTTC. Translated, it gives CASSQDNWDRGHNGYTF. The chain is built from TRBV4-3 and TRBJ1-2, with 12 positions matching TRBD1. This CDR3 region has 17 residues. The V gene's germline CDR1 is LGHNA and CDR2 YSLEER. J gave up 6 bases and V 0 bases, and 8 bases lay outside the gene matches.

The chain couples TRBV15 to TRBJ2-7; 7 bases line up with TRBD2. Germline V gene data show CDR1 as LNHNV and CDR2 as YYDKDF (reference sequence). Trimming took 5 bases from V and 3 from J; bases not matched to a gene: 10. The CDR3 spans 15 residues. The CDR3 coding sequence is TGTGCCACCAGCGCCTCTCGGGGGAGGGGCTACGAGCAGTACTTC. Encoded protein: CATSASRGRGYEQYF.

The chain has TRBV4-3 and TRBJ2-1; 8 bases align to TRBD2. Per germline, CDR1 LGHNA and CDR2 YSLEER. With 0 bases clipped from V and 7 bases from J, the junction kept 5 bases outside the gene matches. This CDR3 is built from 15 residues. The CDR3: CASSQEREAGNEQFF. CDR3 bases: TGCGCCAGCAGCCAAGAGCGGGAGGCCGGGAATGAGCAGTTCTTC.

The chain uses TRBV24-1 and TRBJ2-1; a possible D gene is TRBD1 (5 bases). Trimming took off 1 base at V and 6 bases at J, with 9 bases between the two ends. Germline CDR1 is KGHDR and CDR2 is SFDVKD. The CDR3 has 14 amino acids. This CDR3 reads CATSDFGAPNEQFF. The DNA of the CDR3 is TGTGCCACCAGTGATTTTGGGGCTCCCAATGAGCAGTTCTTC.

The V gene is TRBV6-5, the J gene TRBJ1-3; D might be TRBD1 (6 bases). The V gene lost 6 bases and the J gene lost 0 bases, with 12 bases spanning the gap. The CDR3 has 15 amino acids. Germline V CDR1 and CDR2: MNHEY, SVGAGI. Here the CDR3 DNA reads TGTGCCAGCAGCAGACAGGACTTCTCTGGAAACACCATATATTTT. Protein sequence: CASSRQDFSGNTIYF.

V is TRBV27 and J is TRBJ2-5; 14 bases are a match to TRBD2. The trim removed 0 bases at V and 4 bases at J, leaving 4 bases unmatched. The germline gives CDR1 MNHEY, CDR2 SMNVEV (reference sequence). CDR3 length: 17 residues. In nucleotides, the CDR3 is TGTGCCAGCAGTTTATCGCTGGGACTAGCGGGAGTAGAGACCCAGTACTTC. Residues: CASSLSLGLAGVETQYF.

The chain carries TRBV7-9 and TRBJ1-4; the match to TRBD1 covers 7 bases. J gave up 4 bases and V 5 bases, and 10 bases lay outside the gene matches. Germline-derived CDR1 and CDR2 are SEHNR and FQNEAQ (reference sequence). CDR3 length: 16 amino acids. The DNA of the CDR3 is TGTGCCAGCAGCCACCTAACAGGGGCCAATAATGAAAAACTGTTTTTT. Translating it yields CASSHLTGANNEKLFF.

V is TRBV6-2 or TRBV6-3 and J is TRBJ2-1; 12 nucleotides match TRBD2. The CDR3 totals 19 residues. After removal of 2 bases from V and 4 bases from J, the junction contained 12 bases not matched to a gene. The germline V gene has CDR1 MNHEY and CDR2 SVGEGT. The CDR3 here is CASSYPIGLAGLKYNEQFF. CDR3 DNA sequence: TGTGCCAGCAGTTACCCGATCGGACTAGCGGGACTAAAATACAATGAGCAGTTCTTC.

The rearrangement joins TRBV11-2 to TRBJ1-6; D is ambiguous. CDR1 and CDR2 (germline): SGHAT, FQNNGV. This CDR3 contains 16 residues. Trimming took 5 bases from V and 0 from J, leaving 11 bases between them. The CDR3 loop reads CASSPSGSSYNSPLHF. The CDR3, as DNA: TGTGCCAGCAGCCCAAGCGGTAGCTCCTATAATTCACCCCTCCACTTT. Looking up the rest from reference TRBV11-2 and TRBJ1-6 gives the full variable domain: EAGVAQSPRYKIIEKRQSVAFWCNPISGHATLYWYQQILGQGPKLLIQFQNNGVVDDSQLPKDRFSAERLKGVDSTLKIQPAKLEDSAVYLCASSPSGSSYNSPLHFGNGTRLTVT.

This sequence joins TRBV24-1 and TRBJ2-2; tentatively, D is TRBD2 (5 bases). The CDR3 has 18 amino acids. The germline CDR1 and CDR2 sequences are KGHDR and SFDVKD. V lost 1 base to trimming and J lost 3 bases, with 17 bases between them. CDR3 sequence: CATSDFVGGPGDTGELFF. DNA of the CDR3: TGTGCCACCAGTGATTTTGTAGGCGGGCCCGGGGACACCGGGGAGCTGTTTTTT.

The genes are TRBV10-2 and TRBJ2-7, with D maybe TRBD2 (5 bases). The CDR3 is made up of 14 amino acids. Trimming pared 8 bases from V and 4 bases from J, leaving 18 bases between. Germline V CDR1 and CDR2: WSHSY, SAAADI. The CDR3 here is CASGRGLVGYEQYF. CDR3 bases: TGCGCCAGCGGACGAGGGCTAGTTGGGTACGAGCAGTACTTC.

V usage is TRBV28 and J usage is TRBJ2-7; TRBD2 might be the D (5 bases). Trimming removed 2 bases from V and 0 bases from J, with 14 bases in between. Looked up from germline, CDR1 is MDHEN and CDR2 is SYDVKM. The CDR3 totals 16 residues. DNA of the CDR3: TGTGCCAGCAGTTTAGCGGCGGGCGCCAGCTCCTACGAGCAGTACTTC. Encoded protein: CASSLAAGASSYEQYF.

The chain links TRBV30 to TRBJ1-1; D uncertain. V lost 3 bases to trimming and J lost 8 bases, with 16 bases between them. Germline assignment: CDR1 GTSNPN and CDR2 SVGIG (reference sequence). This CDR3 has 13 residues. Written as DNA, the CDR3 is TGTGCCTGGAGCCCGTTTGAGGCGAGGGAAGCTTTCTTT. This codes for CAWSPFEAREAFF. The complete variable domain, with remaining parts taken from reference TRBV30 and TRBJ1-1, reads SQTIHQWPATLVQPVGSPLSLECTVEGTSNPNLYWYRQAAGRGLQLLFYSVGIGQISSEVPQNLSASRPQDRQFILSSKKLLLSDSGFYLCAWSPFEAREAFFGQGTRLTVV.

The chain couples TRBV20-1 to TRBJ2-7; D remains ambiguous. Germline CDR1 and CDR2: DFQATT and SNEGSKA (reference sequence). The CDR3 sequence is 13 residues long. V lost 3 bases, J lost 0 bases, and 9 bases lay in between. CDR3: CSASLRSSYEQYF. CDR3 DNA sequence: TGCAGTGCTAGTTTACGGAGCTCCTACGAGCAGTACTTC.

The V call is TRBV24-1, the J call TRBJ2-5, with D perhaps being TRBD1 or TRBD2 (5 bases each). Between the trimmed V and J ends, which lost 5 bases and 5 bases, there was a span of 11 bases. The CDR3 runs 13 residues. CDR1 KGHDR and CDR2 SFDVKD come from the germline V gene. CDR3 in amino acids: CATSAGTLETQYF. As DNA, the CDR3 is TGTGCCACCAGTGCAGGGACCCTTGAGACCCAGTACTTC.

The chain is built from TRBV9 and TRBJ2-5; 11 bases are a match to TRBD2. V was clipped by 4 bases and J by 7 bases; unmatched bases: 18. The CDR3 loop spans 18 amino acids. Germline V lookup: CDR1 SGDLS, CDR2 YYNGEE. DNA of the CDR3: TGTGCCAGCAGCCCCCGACTAGCGGGACGCTCCCCGCCAGGGACCCAGTACTTC. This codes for CASSPRLAGRSPPGTQYF.

The chain's CDR3 is CASSLDGQGDNQPQHF. Here the CDR3 DNA reads TGCGCCAGCAGCTTGGACGGACAGGGGGATAATCAGCCCCAGCATTTT. The V and J genes are TRBV5-1 and TRBJ1-5; 10 bases align to TRBD1. The germline V gene encodes CDR1 SGHRS and CDR2 YFSETQ. Trimming at V came to 0 bases and at J to 4 bases, leaving 4 bases not matched to a gene. The CDR3 spans 16 residues.

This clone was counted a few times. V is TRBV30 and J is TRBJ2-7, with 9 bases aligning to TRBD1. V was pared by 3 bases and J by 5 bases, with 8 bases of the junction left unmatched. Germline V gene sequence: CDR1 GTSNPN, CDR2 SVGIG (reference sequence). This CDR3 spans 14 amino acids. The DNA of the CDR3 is TGTGCCTGGAGATGGTGGGACAGGGACAACGAGCAGTACTTC. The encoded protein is CAWRWWDRDNEQYF. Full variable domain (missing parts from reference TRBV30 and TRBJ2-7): SQTIHQWPATLVQPVGSPLSLECTVEGTSNPNLYWYRQAAGRGLQLLFYSVGIGQISSEVPQNLSASRPQDRQFILSSKKLLLSDSGFYLCAWRWWDRDNEQYFGPGTRLTVT.

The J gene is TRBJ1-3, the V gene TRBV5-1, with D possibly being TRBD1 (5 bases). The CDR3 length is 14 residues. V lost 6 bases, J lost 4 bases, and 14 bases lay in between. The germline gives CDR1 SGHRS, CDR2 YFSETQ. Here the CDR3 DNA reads TGCGCCAGCACCCAACAGGTGGAAGGAAACACCATATATTTT. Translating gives CASTQQVEGNTIYF.

CDR3 in amino acids: CASSYSGLVAGELFF. The CDR3 DNA follows: TGTGCCAGCAGTTACTCCGGACTAGTGGCCGGGGAGCTGTTTTTT. This rearrangement joins TRBV6-5 to TRBJ2-2, with 7 nucleotides matching TRBD2. Losses at the gene ends were 0 bases for V and 6 bases for J; bases not matched to a gene: 4. Germline CDR1 MNHEY, CDR2 SVGAGI. The CDR3 loop spans 15 amino acids.